These T cell receptor beta chains were read from a single sample in a study of control samples from healthy donors and cancer patients. TCRdb's table, derived via immunoSEQ multiplex PCR, lists solely in-frame clones and lacks some. This sample has fewer than 90,000 clones, with 94% found just once. Sequenced input: blood. These receptors were obtained from a woman aged 40 to 50 in good health. Both conserved end residues are part of each CDR3. Each record gives: clone size, J gene, D gene, V gene, CDR3 protein, CDR3 DNA. A D gene is named only where the DNA matches it firmly. Rows give clone size only sometimes, using once, few, many, or a class for an expanded clone.

>NA|TRBJ2-1|TRBD2|TRBV5-1
CASGLAGDNEQFF
TGCGCCAGCGGGCTAGCGGGTGATAATGAGCAGTTCTTC
>NA|TRBJ1-2|TRBD1|TRBV27
CASRGTGSLYGYTF
TGTGCCAGCAGAGGGACAGGAAGCTTATATGGCTACACCTTC
>NA|TRBJ2-7|NA|TRBV4-2
CASSQVVGARDEQYF
TGTGCCAGCAGCCAAGTGGTGGGGGCGCGGGACGAGCAGTACTTC
>NA|TRBJ1-5|NA|TRBV6-5
CASSPEVAHHQPQHF
TGTGCCAGCAGCCCCGAGGTAGCCCATCATCAGCCCCAGCATTTT
>few|TRBJ1-3|NA|TRBV19
CASIRPGSGNTIYF
TGTGCCAGCATTCGCCCAGGCTCTGGAAACACCATATATTTT
>NA|TRBJ1-3|NA|TRBV6-5
CASRTRGGSGNTIYF
TGTGCCAGCAGAACTAGGGGGGGATCTGGAAACACCATATATTTT
>NA|TRBJ2-7|NA|TRBV6-5
CASESGNSYEQYF
TGTGCCAGCGAGTCAGGGAATTCCTACGAGCAGTACTTC
>NA|TRBJ2-7|NA|TRBV25-1
CASSPIAFPYEQYF
TGTGCCAGCAGCCCAATAGCGTTCCCCTACGAGCAGTACTTC
>NA|TRBJ2-1|TRBD2|TRBV19
CASSHGTSGPNEQFF
TGTGCCAGTAGCCACGGGACTAGCGGGCCCAATGAGCAGTTCTTC
>NA|TRBJ1-1|NA|TRBV28
CASSRGQRTEAFF
TGTGCCAGCAGTCGTGGACAGCGTACTGAAGCTTTCTTT
>NA|TRBJ1-2|TRBD1|TRBV5-1
CASSLGTGVKGYGYTF
TGCGCCAGCAGCTTGGGGACAGGGGTCAAGGGCTATGGCTACACCTTC
>few|TRBJ2-7|TRBD2|TRBV2
CAGTTSDSYEQYF
TGTGCCGGAACGACTAGCGACTCCTACGAGCAGTACTTC
>NA|TRBJ2-1|NA|TRBV29-1
CSVETGRYRNEQFF
TGCAGCGTTGAGACAGGTCGGTACCGGAATGAGCAGTTCTTC
>NA|TRBJ1-2|NA|TRBV10-1
CASSESNREGYTF
TGCGCCAGCAGTGAGTCGAACAGGGAGGGCTACACCTTC
>NA|TRBJ1-4|NA|TRBV3-1/TRBV3-2
CASSQGWENEKLFF
TGTGCCAGCAGCCAAGGATGGGAGAATGAAAAACTGTTTTTT
>NA|TRBJ1-2|NA|TRBV12-3/TRBV12-4
CASSGASGWGYTF
TGTGCCAGCAGTGGGGCCTCAGGATGGGGCTACACCTTC
>NA|TRBJ2-2|TRBD1|TRBV2
CASSEGTGRTGELFF
TGTGCCAGCAGCGAGGGGACAGGGAGGACCGGGGAGCTGTTTTTT
>NA|TRBJ1-5|TRBD1|TRBV19
CASSGTGGNQPQHF
TGTGCCAGTAGTGGGACAGGTGGGAATCAGCCCCAGCATTTT
>NA|TRBJ2-1|TRBD2|TRBV7-8
CANSPLGLADYNEQFF
TGTGCCAACTCCCCCCTAGGGCTAGCGGATTACAATGAGCAGTTCTTC
>NA|TRBJ1-6|NA|TRBV5-1
CASSLGADRSSYNSPLHF
TGCGCCAGCAGCTTGGGTGCAGACCGGAGCTCCTATAATTCACCCCTCCACTTT
>NA|TRBJ2-1|NA|TRBV4-1
CASSQDPGLGGYNEQFF
TGCGCCAGCAGCCAAGATCCCGGACTAGGGGGCTACAATGAGCAGTTCTTC
>NA|TRBJ2-1|NA|TRBV5-1
CASSLDGGLVSNEQFF
TGCGCCAGCAGCTTGGACGGCGGGTTAGTTTCAAATGAGCAGTTCTTC
>once|TRBJ2-3|TRBD2|TRBV9
CASSRSYRSGLAGGLSTDTQYF
TGTGCCAGCAGCCGCTCTTACAGGAGCGGACTAGCGGGAGGGCTTAGCACAGATACGCAGTATTTT
>NA|TRBJ1-4|NA|TRBV5-6
CASSLSRGTNEKLFF
TGTGCCAGCAGCTTGTCCAGGGGAACTAATGAAAAACTGTTTTTT
>NA|TRBJ2-1|NA|TRBV5-5
CASSSGLSLLHNEQFF
TGTGCCAGCAGCTCCGGACTGAGTCTCCTGCACAATGAGCAGTTCTTC
>NA|TRBJ2-3|NA|TRBV27
CASSMGLPYTDTQYF
TGTGCCAGCAGTATGGGACTGCCATACACAGATACGCAGTATTTT
>NA|TRBJ1-3|NA|TRBV7-3
CASSRAGDTIYF
TGTGCCAGCAGCCGCGCGGGAGACACCATATATTTT
>once|TRBJ2-7|NA|TRBV5-1
CASSEGNSGSYEQYF
TGCGCCAGCAGCGAAGGAAATTCAGGCTCCTACGAGCAGTACTTC
>NA|TRBJ2-2|NA|TRBV15
CATSTLNRDHVNTGELFF
TGTGCCACCAGCACCCTTAACAGGGACCACGTGAACACCGGGGAGCTGTTTTTT
>few|TRBJ1-2|TRBD1|TRBV24-1
CATSDPTGIYGYTF
TGTGCCACCAGTGATCCGACAGGGATCTATGGCTACACCTTC
>NA|TRBJ2-7|TRBD2|TRBV19
CASSRGLAGLTYEQYF
TGTGCCAGTAGCCGTGGGCTAGCGGGGTTAACCTACGAGCAGTACTTC
>NA|TRBJ2-3|TRBD2|TRBV27
CASSPIPPPAGTDTQYF
TGTGCCAGCAGTCCTATACCCCCTCCAGCGGGGACAGATACGCAGTATTTT
>NA|TRBJ2-3|TRBD2|TRBV24-1
CATSDPAGDTDTQYF
TGTGCCACCAGTGATCCAGCGGGAGATACAGATACGCAGTATTTT
>NA|TRBJ2-7|TRBD2|TRBV9
CASSPGTSGSLSSYEQYF
TGTGCCAGCAGCCCCGGGACTAGCGGGAGCTTGAGCTCCTACGAGCAGTACTTC
>NA|TRBJ1-1|NA|TRBV5-1
CASAQQGTEAFF
TGCGCCAGCGCCCAACAGGGAACTGAAGCTTTCTTT
>NA|TRBJ2-1|TRBD2|TRBV11-3
CASSLAGSSYNEQFF
TGTGCCAGCAGCCTAGCGGGTAGCTCCTACAATGAGCAGTTCTTC
>NA|TRBJ2-1|NA|TRBV2
CASSEPGLPYNEQFF
TGTGCCAGCAGTGAACCGGGCCTCCCCTACAATGAGCAGTTCTTC
>NA|TRBJ1-1|NA|TRBV28
CASSEALNTEAFF
TGTGCCAGCAGTGAGGCCCTGAACACTGAAGCTTTCTTT
>NA|TRBJ2-7|NA|TRBV28
CASSLVHRVHEQYF
TGTGCCAGCAGTTTAGTCCACAGGGTCCACGAGCAGTACTTC
>once|TRBJ2-7|TRBD2|TRBV27
CASSSLAGEYEQYF
TGTGCCAGCAGTTCCTTAGCGGGGGAGTACGAGCAGTACTTC
>NA|TRBJ1-1|TRBD1|TRBV5-1
CASSNYRGGNTEAFF
TGCGCCAGCAGCAACTACAGGGGGGGAAACACTGAAGCTTTCTTT
>NA|TRBJ1-2|NA|TRBV6-6
CASGPHGDGYTF
TGTGCCAGCGGACCCCATGGGGATGGCTACACCTTC
>NA|TRBJ2-3|NA|TRBV11-2
CASSVPFAGAFNTQYF
TGTGCCAGCAGCGTACCCTTTGCGGGGGCGTTCAATACGCAGTATTTT
>NA|TRBJ1-4|NA|TRBV30
CAWSTQDVNEKLFF
TGTGCCTGGAGTACCCAGGACGTTAATGAAAAACTGTTTTTT
>NA|TRBJ2-7|NA|TRBV5-1
CASSLTGLVSPYEQYF
TGCGCCAGCAGCCTAACAGGGTTGGTTTCCCCCTACGAGCAGTACTTC
>NA|TRBJ2-1|TRBD1|TRBV3-1/TRBV3-2
CASSPNRGWYNEQFF
TGTGCCAGCAGTCCTAACAGGGGATGGTACAATGAGCAGTTCTTC
>NA|TRBJ1-2|NA|TRBV12-3/TRBV12-4
CASSLGYGYTF
TGTGCCAGCAGTTTGGGCTATGGCTACACCTTC
>NA|TRBJ2-1|TRBD2|TRBV4-3
CASSPTGGGLDEQFF
TGCGCCAGCAGCCCCACGGGCGGGGGGCTCGATGAGCAGTTCTTC
>NA|TRBJ1-6|NA|TRBV30
CAWRGQGSSPLHF
TGTGCCTGGAGGGGGCAGGGAAGTTCACCCCTCCACTTT
>NA|TRBJ2-7|NA|TRBV7-2
CASSLGLSDSYEQYF
TGTGCCAGCAGCTTAGGCCTGTCAGATTCCTACGAGCAGTACTTC
>NA|TRBJ2-7|NA|TRBV11-2
CASSLGGAEQYF
TGTGCCAGCAGCTTAGGCGGGGCCGAGCAGTACTTC
>NA|TRBJ2-6|NA|TRBV4-3
CASSQGPDSGANVLTF
TGCGCCAGCAGCCAAGGCCCTGACTCTGGGGCCAACGTCCTGACTTTC
>NA|TRBJ2-2|NA|TRBV11-1
CASSLLKNTGELFF
TGTGCCAGCAGCTTACTAAAGAACACCGGGGAGCTGTTTTTT
>once|TRBJ2-1|NA|TRBV29-1
CSVDRLGDNEQFF
TGCAGCGTTGATCGACTAGGCGACAATGAGCAGTTCTTC
>NA|TRBJ1-5|NA|TRBV3-1/TRBV3-2
CASSQDGQGPQHF
TGTGCCAGCAGCCAAGATGGGCAGGGGCCCCAGCATTTT
>NA|TRBJ2-3|TRBD2|TRBV9
CASSVVAGGTDTQYF
TGTGCCAGCAGCGTAGTCGCGGGGGGCACAGATACGCAGTATTTT
>NA|TRBJ2-7|NA|TRBV7-2
CASSLQGGSYEQYF
TGTGCCAGCAGCTTACAGGGGGGATCCTACGAGCAGTACTTC
>NA|TRBJ2-3|TRBD2|TRBV28
CASSLYGGGATDTQYF
TGTGCCAGCAGTTTATATGGCGGGGGGGCAACAGATACGCAGTATTTT
>once|TRBJ1-2|NA|TRBV11-2
CASSYNRDGYTF
TGTGCCAGCAGCTACAACAGGGACGGCTACACCTTC
>NA|TRBJ2-3|NA|TRBV6-5
CASSYSGGDTQYF
TGTGCCAGCAGTTACTCAGGGGGAGATACGCAGTATTTT